The source of this T cell receptor beta chain is a study of post-analysis software for immune sequencing data (dated by TCRdb to 2014 to 2015). Turning to the overall study: The recorded disease courses included relapsing-remitting, secondary progressive and progressive-relapsing multiple sclerosis, and some patients had no subtype annotation. The multiple sclerosis patient repertoires were compared with approximately 11 previously published healthy control repertoires from donors aged roughly 6 to 25 years. A subset of samples was prepared in parallel using single-end sample barcoding, then pooled and co-amplified after Illumina adapter ligation. Study-wide findings and limitations: Multiple sclerosis patients had significantly lower normalized Chao1 diversity than controls, a result that suggests substantial peripheral T-cell clonal expansion. Strong co-clustering of samples prepared in the same batch was shown by direct clustering with F measure, prompting a batch-effect correction. The control group was slightly older than the multiple sclerosis patient group.

To demonstrate the VDJtools post-analysis software, the study profiled TCR beta repertoires from the peripheral blood of about a dozen young patients with multiple sclerosis. The multiple sclerosis patients were children and adolescents between roughly 6 and 17 years of age. To prepare the library, PCR was applied. Sequenced on an Illumina HiSeq 2500. Unique molecular identifiers were incorporated into TCR beta cDNA libraries to reduce PCR and sequencing biases. About 500,000 cDNA molecules were obtained per 1 to 10 million input T cells, so each molecule approximated one T cell. Patient libraries were prepared and sequenced with the same protocol used for the earlier healthy control dataset. Samples belonging to the same batch were prepared together, multiplexed and sequenced on a shared HiSeq lane. The source study handled its data this way. MIGEC was used to process the raw barcoded reads, and molecular identifier groups with only a single read were discarded before consensus assembly and CDR3 extraction. VDJtools was used for post-analysis of the clonotype tables, with diversity normalized by down-sampling every dataset to the smallest sample size. To correct batch-related cross-sample contamination, repertoire overlap clustering matched CDR3 amino acid sequences but not nucleotide sequences. TCRdb handled the public reads itself, with Q25 trimming in fastp and clone calling in MiXCR, and kept productive beta chains. For every CDR3 protein sequence, its rows merge into one entry that carries the most common genes and DNA. The V and J calls here are based on TCRdb, not the publication. Counted in this sample were approximately 360,000 distinct CDR3 sequences; approximately 33% of them appeared once. The biggest ten clones account for roughly 13% of the sample.

About this clonotype: Its binding antigen is unknown. The sample holds no much larger clone one base away, and base qualities are not on file.

Input material: blood. The sequence was collected from a girl aged 5 to 17 with multiple sclerosis.

The nucleotide sequence reads as follows: TGCAGTGCTAGTAGGCCGACCACTAGCACAGATACGCAGTATTTT. Translation gives CSASRPTTSTDTQYF. This receptor chain uses TRBV20-1 and TRBJ2-3; a confident D gene designation cannot be given. V sheds 3 bases and J sheds 0 bases, leaving 13 bases between their ends. According to the germline V gene (reference sequence), CDR1 reads DFQATT and CDR2 reads SNEGSKA. The CDR3, cysteine through phenylalanine, is 15 amino acids long. The read is trimmed to its CDR3 DNA, 45 bases read in frame from base 1.